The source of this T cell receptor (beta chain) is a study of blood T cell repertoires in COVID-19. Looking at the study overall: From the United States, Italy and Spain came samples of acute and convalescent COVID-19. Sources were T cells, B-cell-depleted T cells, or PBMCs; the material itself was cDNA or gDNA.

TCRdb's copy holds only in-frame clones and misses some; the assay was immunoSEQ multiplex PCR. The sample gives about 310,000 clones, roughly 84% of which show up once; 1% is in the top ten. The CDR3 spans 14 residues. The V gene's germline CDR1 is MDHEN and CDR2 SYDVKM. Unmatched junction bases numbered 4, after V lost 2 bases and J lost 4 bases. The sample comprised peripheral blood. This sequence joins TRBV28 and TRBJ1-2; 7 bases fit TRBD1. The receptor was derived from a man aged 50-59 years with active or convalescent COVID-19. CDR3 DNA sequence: TGTGCCAGCAGTTTAGGGACAGCGCTCTATGGCTACACCTTC. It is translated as CASSLGTALYGYTF.